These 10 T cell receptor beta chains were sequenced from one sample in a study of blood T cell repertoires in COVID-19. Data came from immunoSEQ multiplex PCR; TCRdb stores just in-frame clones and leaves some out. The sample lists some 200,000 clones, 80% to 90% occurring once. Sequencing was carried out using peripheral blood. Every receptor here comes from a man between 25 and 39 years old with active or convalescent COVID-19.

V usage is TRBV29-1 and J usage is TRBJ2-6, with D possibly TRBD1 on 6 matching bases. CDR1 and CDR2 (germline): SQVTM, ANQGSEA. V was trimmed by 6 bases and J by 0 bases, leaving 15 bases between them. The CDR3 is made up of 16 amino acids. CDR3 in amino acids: CSVLDSLSSGANVLTF. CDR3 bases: TGCAGCGTCCTGGACAGCCTTTCCTCTGGGGCCAACGTCCTGACTTTC.

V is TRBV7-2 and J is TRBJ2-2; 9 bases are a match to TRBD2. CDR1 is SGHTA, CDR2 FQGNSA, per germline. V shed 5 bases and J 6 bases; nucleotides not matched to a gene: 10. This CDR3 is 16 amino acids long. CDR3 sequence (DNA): TGTGCCAGCAGCCCAGGAGGCGGGAGGGCCGCCGGGGAGCTGTTTTTT. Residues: CASSPGGGRAAGELFF.

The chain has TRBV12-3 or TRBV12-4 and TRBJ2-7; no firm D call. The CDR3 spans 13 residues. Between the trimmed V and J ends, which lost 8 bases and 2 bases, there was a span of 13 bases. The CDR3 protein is CASSFTGPYEQYF. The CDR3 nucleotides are TGTGCCAGCTCGTTTACGGGTCCCTACGAGCAGTACTTC.

As DNA, the CDR3 is TGTGCCAGCAATATCGGGGGCACTGAAGCTTTCTTT. Translated: CASNIGGTEAFF. The rearrangement joins TRBV6-5 to TRBJ1-1, with D possibly TRBD1 on 5 matching bases. The CDR3 runs 12 residues. V lost 7 bases and J lost 4, with 10 bases in between. Germline V gives CDR1 MNHEY, CDR2 SVGAGI.

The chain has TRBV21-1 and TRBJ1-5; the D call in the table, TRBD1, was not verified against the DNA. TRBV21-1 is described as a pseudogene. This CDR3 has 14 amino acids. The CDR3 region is CASSTTGGEGPQHF. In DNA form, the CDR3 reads TGTGCCAGCAGCACCACAGGGGGCGAAGGGCCCCAGCATTTT.

CDR3 in DNA: TGTGCCAGCAGTTACCGGTCAGGGTACACAGATACGCAGTATTTT. Protein: CASSYRSGYTDTQYF. This chain links TRBV6-5 with TRBJ2-3; D may be TRBD1 (5 bases). Per the germline V gene, CDR1 is MNHEY and CDR2 is SVGAGI. This CDR3 is 15 amino acids long. Trimming pared 2 bases from V and 2 bases from J, leaving 11 bases between.

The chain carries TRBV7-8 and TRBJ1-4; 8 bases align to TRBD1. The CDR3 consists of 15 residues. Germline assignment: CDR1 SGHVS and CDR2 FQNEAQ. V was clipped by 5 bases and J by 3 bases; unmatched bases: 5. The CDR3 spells CASSLGTGSNEKLFF. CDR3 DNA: TGTGCCAGCAGCCTGGGGACAGGTTCTAATGAAAAACTGTTTTTT.

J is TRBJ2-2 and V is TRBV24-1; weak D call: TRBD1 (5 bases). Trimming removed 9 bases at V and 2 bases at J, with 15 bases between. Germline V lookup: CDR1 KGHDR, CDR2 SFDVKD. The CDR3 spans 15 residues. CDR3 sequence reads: CATSSRALNTGELFF. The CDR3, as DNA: TGTGCCACCTCTTCCAGGGCACTTAACACCGGGGAGCTGTTTTTT.

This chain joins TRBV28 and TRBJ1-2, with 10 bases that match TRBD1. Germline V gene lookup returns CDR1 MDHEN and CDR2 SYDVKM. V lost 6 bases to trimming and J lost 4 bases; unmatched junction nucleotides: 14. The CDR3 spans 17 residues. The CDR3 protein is CASSHAGTGAETYGYTF. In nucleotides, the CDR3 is TGTGCCAGCAGCCATGCGGGGACAGGGGCGGAGACCTATGGCTACACCTTC.

The CDR3 loop reads CASSPGTGRENTDTQYF. The CDR3 DNA is TGTGCCAGCAGTCCCGGTACAGGGCGGGAGAACACAGATACGCAGTATTTT. The chain has TRBV27 and TRBJ2-3, with D maybe TRBD2 (7 bases). V was shortened by 5 bases and J by 2 bases, with 20 bases between the two germline ends. CDR1 MNHEY and CDR2 SMNVEV come from the germline V gene (reference sequence). This CDR3 is 17 amino acids long.